This T cell receptor (beta chain) was observed in a study of CD8 T cells in ankylosing spondylitis. The study's findings and limits: Earlier reports found some motif variants in synovial fluid and blood in reactive arthritis. Seemingly distinctive of ankylosing spondylitis blood was a TCR beta motif formed by eight highly homologous variants. Significantly higher representation of disease-linked clones was reported for matched ankylosing spondylitis synovial fluid.

Quantitative 5'-RACE with molecular barcodes generated TCR beta libraries. TCRdb reprocessed the 5' RACE reads via MiXCR and lists one record per CDR3 protein. The sample consists of some 240,000 distinct CDR3 sequences, roughly 6.6% of them appearing once. To note about this clonotype: The antigen is not known.

Sequences were obtained from blood, either unsorted or a sorted T cell fraction (not recorded which). This receptor was taken from a male donor with ankylosing spondylitis.

Here the CDR3 DNA reads TGTGCCAGCAGCCCTATTCGGGGGGAAACTTTCTTT. This gives the protein CASSPIRGETFF. J is TRBJ1-1 and V is TRBV16, with TRBD1 as a possible D gene (5 bases). With 4 bases removed from V and 12 bases from J, the gap between germline ends came to 15 bases. The germline V gene encodes CDR1 KGHSY and CDR2 FQNENV. This CDR3 region has 12 residues.